This T cell receptor (beta chain) was sequenced in a study of spatial heterogeneity in lung cancer. Study-wide background: Consistent detection of more beta-chain than alpha-chain sequences was observed. For tumor regions, TCR transcript counts showed a strong correlation with a T cell module score derived from matched bulk RNA-seq. Study results and caveats: Intratumoral expanded alpha and beta TCR counts were found to track tumor mutation counts.

CDR1 is MNHNY, CDR2 SVGAGI, per germline (reference sequence). The CDR3 covers 14 residues. The ends were cut back, 6 bases at V and 0 bases at J, with 11 bases in the middle. Every individual TCR cDNA molecule carried its own unique molecular identifier, which allowed correction of PCR and sequencing errors. In TCRdb, the 5' RACE reads were re-called with MiXCR into one record per CDR3 protein. The sample includes thousands of distinct CDR3 sequences, about 6.6% of them seen just once. Indicated time point: sample taken at primary tumor resection. Patients with untreated early-stage non-small cell lung cancer, numbering 72, were the donors. In this sample, this clonotype is medium-sized. Its antigen is still unknown.

The sequence came from a female donor with early-stage non-small cell lung cancer. The chain links TRBV6-6 to TRBJ1-1, with D perhaps TRBD1 (6 bases). Source: lung tumor tissue, taken at surgery. The CDR3 here is CASRGGAMNTEAFF. CDR3 DNA sequence: TGTGCCAGCAGGGGGGGGGCGATGAACACTGAAGCTTTCTTT.